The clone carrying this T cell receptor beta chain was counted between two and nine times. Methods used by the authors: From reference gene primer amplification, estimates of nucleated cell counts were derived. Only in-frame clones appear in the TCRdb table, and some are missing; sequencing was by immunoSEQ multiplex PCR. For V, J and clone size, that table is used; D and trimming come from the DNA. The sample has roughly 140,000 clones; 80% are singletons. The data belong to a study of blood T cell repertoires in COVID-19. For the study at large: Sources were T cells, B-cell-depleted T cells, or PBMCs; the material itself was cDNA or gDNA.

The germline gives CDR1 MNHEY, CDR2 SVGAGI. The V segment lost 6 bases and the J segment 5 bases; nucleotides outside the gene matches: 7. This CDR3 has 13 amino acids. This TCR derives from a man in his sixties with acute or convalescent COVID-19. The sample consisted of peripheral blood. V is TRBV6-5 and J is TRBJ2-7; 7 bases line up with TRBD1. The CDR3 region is CASRTGFKDEQYF. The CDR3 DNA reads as TGTGCCAGCAGGACAGGGTTTAAGGACGAGCAGTACTTC.